Listed below are T cell receptor beta chains from one sample, sequenced in a study of blood T cell repertoires in COVID-19. Generated by immunoSEQ multiplex PCR, the TCRdb table keeps only in-frame clones and is missing some. The sample has roughly 59,000 clones, around 80% seen once; the top ten hold over 9.5%. Sequenced material: peripheral blood. The source of these receptors is a man older than 75 with acute or convalescent COVID-19. The conserved cysteine and the conserved F or W are not part of the CDR3 here. Each record gives: CDR3 protein, J gene, V gene.

ASSPQLGAYNEQF | TRBJ2-1 | TRBV7-2
ASSPQTVGVSNTEAF | TRBJ1-1 | TRBV18
ATKDRVAYNSPLH | TRBJ1-6 | TRBV27
ASSARLAGGLNNEQF | TRBJ2-1 | TRBV11-2
ASIGGNYGYT | TRBJ1-2 | TRBV12-3/TRBV12-4
ASSSWTSHTDTQY | TRBJ2-3 | TRBV9
ASSTVSNRGNSNQPQH | TRBJ1-5 | TRBV19
ASSSTLQGHYSGANVLT | TRBJ2-6 | TRBV7-2
ASANAGQNNQPQH | TRBJ1-5 | TRBV12-5
ASSFGLAEIYEQY | TRBJ2-7 | TRBV7-8
ATSDSGQGREQF | TRBJ2-1 | TRBV24-1
ASSGTALAYGYT | TRBJ1-2 | TRBV19
ASSLKSRDTEAF | TRBJ1-1 | TRBV5-5
AGGTGGTGELF | TRBJ2-2 | TRBV6-5
ATSKVGDSWDTEAF | TRBJ1-1 | TRBV15
ASISSRSDYGYT | TRBJ1-2 | TRBV19
ASSPQGQGSCYGYT | TRBJ1-2 | TRBV3-1/TRBV3-2
ASSDASDQETQY | TRBJ2-5 | TRBV6-1
ASSLRRDNSPLH | TRBJ1-6 | TRBV11-1
ASSPYGVADQETQY | TRBJ2-5 | TRBV7-9
AVGRGASEQF | TRBJ2-1 | TRBV15
ASSQPGEYSYNSPLH | TRBJ1-6 | TRBV4-1
ASSLESAGPETQY | TRBJ2-5 | TRBV11-2
ASSRHMGQGTEAF | TRBJ1-1 | TRBV4-1